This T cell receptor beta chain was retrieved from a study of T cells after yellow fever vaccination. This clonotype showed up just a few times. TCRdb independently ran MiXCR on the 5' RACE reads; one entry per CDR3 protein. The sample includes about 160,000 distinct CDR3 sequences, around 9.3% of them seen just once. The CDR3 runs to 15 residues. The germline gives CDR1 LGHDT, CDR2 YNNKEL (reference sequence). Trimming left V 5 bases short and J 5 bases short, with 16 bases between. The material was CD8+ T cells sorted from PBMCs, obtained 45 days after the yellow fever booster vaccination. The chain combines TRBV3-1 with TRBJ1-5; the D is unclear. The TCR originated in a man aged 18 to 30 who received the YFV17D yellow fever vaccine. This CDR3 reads CASSSRTEPYQPQHF. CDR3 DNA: TGTGCCAGCAGCTCCAGGACGGAACCTTATCAGCCCCAGCATTTT. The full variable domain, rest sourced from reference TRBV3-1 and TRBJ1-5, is DTAVSQTPKYLVTQMGNDKSIKCEQNLGHDTMYWYKQDSKKFLKIMFSYNNKELIINETVPNRFSPKSPDKAHLNLHINSLELGDSAVYFCASSSRTEPYQPQHFGDGTRLSIL.